In this sample, the clone carrying this T cell receptor beta chain turned up once. The data were taken from a study of PD-1 and CTLA-4 blockade in melanoma. Libraries were prepared by immunoSEQ multiplex PCR; TCRdb keeps only in-frame clonotypes and omits some of them. This table holds 15,000 to 20,000 clones, over 65% found once. The germline V gene has CDR1 SGHAT and CDR2 FQNNGV. Between the trimmed V and J ends, which lost 5 bases and 2 bases, there was a span of 16 bases. The CDR3 runs 15 residues. The sample in question was CD8+ T cells from peripheral blood, obtained before anti-PD-1 treatment. V gene TRBV11-2 combines with J gene TRBJ2-7; possibly TRBD2 for D (6 bases). The clonotype was recovered from a human donor with melanoma. CDR3 DNA: TGTGCCAGCAGCGAGGGGCTAGCGAGGGCCTACGAGCAGTACTTC. It yields the protein CASSEGLARAYEQYF.